Listed here are 30 T cell receptor beta chains from one sample, sequenced in a study of blood T cell repertoires in COVID-19. Sequencing used immunoSEQ multiplex PCR; TCRdb keeps in-frame clones, though not all of them. The data show some 250,000 clones, with 70% to 90% seen just once and around 5% held by the top ten. The sample comprised peripheral blood. All receptors derive from a woman aged 55-70 years with COVID-19, enrolled during active disease.

The rearrangement uses TRBV5-1 and TRBJ2-1; 9 nucleotides align to TRBD1. V lost 0 bases to trimming and J lost 4 bases; unmatched junction nucleotides: 11. The CDR3 is 18 amino acids. Germline values: CDR1 SGHRS, CDR2 YFSETQ. The chain's CDR3 is CASSLGATGTGRYNEQFF. In nucleotides, the CDR3 is TGCGCCAGCAGCTTGGGTGCCACCGGGACAGGGAGGTACAATGAGCAGTTCTTC.

The rearrangement uses TRBV7-6 and TRBJ1-5; 11 nucleotides agree with TRBD1. From germline, CDR1 is SGHVS and CDR2 FNYEAQ. CDR3 length: 15 amino acids. The V segment lost 5 bases and the J segment 6 bases; nucleotides outside the gene matches: 6. The CDR3 DNA sequence: TGTGCCAGCAGCCCCGGACAGGGGGCTAGTCAGCCCCAGCATTTT. Protein product: CASSPGQGASQPQHF.

This chain connects TRBV7-6 to TRBJ1-1, with D unclear. This CDR3 has 14 amino acids. V was trimmed by 1 base and J by 1 base, leaving 7 bases between them. CDR1 and CDR2 from the germline V gene are SGHVS and FNYEAQ. The DNA for the CDR3 is TGTGCCAGCAGCTTAGTTGCGGGGAACACTGAAGCTTTCTTT. The encoded protein is CASSLVAGNTEAFF.

This chain joins TRBV27 and TRBJ2-7; 10 positions agree with TRBD2. CDR3 length: 15 amino acids. V lost 6 bases, J lost 1 base, and 6 bases stayed unmatched. Germline V gives CDR1 MNHEY, CDR2 SMNVEV (reference sequence). The CDR3 region is CASSLAGVLSYEQYF. CDR3 bases: TGTGCCAGCAGCCTAGCGGGAGTCCTATCCTACGAGCAGTACTTC.

V usage is TRBV25-1 and J usage is TRBJ1-2; no reliable D call. There are 17 residues in the CDR3. Germline V gives CDR1 MGHDK, CDR2 SYGVNS. V was trimmed by 3 bases and J by 3 bases, leaving 20 bases between them. DNA of the CDR3: TGTGCCAGCAGTGACCCTCGGCCCGGAGGATGTCACTATGGCTACACCTTC. Protein: CASSDPRPGGCHYGYTF.

There are a few counts of this clone. The chain has TRBV7-6 and TRBJ1-1, with D unclear. V dropped 6 bases and J dropped 6 bases, with 17 bases sitting between them. From germline, CDR1 is SGHVS and CDR2 FNYEAQ. The CDR3 is 14 amino acids. The CDR3 loop is CASSDGLTLSEAFF. CDR3 DNA sequence: TGTGCCAGCAGTGATGGACTGACACTGTCTGAAGCTTTCTTT.

This chain uses TRBV4-1 with TRBJ2-3, with D maybe TRBD2 (5 bases). The CDR3 length is 17 residues. Germline V CDR1 and CDR2: MGHRA, YSYEKL. V was clipped by 1 base and J by 2 bases, with 16 bases between them. The CDR3 here is CASSQGAGLADTDTQYF. CDR3 sequence (DNA): TGCGCCAGCAGCCAAGGGGCCGGGCTAGCTGACACAGATACGCAGTATTTT.

The chain recombines TRBV6-5 with TRBJ1-1, with TRBD1 matching over 9 bases. This CDR3 is built from 15 residues. The germline gives CDR1 MNHEY, CDR2 SVGAGI. V was clipped by 2 bases and J by 4 bases; unmatched bases: 5. CDR3 DNA: TGTGCCAGCAGTTACGATGTGACAGGGGGCACTGAAGCTTTCTTT. This gives the protein CASSYDVTGGTEAFF.

The chain carries TRBV27 and TRBJ2-3, with 11 nucleotides matching TRBD2. V shed 4 bases and J 0 bases; nucleotides not matched to a gene: 0. The germline gives CDR1 MNHEY, CDR2 SMNVEV (reference sequence). This CDR3 is built from 15 residues. The CDR3: CASSWTSGSTDTQYF. The CDR3 DNA reads TGTGCCAGCAGTTGGACTAGCGGGAGCACAGATACGCAGTATTTT.

V and J are TRBV6-4 and TRBJ1-1; 7 bases are a match to TRBD1. The CDR3 extends over 15 amino acids. Losses at the gene ends were 6 bases for V and 1 base for J; bases not matched to a gene: 8. The germline V gene encodes CDR1 MRHNA and CDR2 SNTAGT. The CDR3, as DNA: TGTGCCAGCAGACGGACAGGCAACCGGAACACTGAAGCTTTCTTT. Protein: CASRRTGNRNTEAFF.

CDR3 coding DNA: TGTGCCAGCACTCTAACCGGGTATAATTCACCCCTCCACTTT. It specifies CASTLTGYNSPLHF. The chain uses TRBV28 and TRBJ1-6; no reliable D call. V lost 7 bases to trimming and J lost 4 bases, with 11 bases between them. In germline, CDR1 is MDHEN, CDR2 SYDVKM. The CDR3 has 14 amino acids.

The V call is TRBV12-3 or TRBV12-4, the J call TRBJ1-6; D is perhaps TRBD1 (6 bases). V lost 7 bases and J lost 7, with 11 bases in between. The CDR3 has 13 amino acids. The DNA of the CDR3 is TGTGCCAGCAAGGGGGTGCTAAATTCACCCCTCCACTTT. This codes for CASKGVLNSPLHF.

The chain employs TRBV5-1 and TRBJ2-1; perhaps TRBD2 as D (5 bases). V was trimmed by 0 bases and J by 2 bases, leaving 9 bases between them. CDR3 size: 15 residues. Looked up from germline, CDR1 is SGHRS and CDR2 is YFSETQ. The CDR3 reads CASSLGRAPYNEQFF. DNA for the CDR3: TGCGCCAGCAGCTTGGGGCGGGCCCCCTACAATGAGCAGTTCTTC.

This chain joins TRBV27 and TRBJ1-5; 7 positions match TRBD1. V lost 5 bases and J lost 0; bases outside the gene matches: 4. The CDR3 spans 15 residues. Germline V gene sequence: CDR1 MNHEY, CDR2 SMNVEV (reference sequence). The CDR3 loop is CASSIQGLSNQPQHF. The CDR3 DNA is TGTGCCAGCAGTATACAGGGGCTTAGCAATCAGCCCCAGCATTTT.

This sequence joins TRBV9 and TRBJ1-4, with TRBD1 as a possible D gene (6 bases). Per the germline V gene, CDR1 is SGDLS and CDR2 is YYNGEE. The CDR3 is made up of 13 amino acids. V lost 0 bases and J lost 11, with 11 bases in between. The CDR3 nucleotides are TGTGCCAGCAGCGTAGAGATACAGGGTAAACTGTTTTTT. Translated, it gives CASSVEIQGKLFF.

V and J are TRBV9 and TRBJ2-1; TRBD2 agrees at 10 bases. Trimming at V came to 1 base and at J to 8 bases, leaving 6 bases not matched to a gene. Germline V lookup: CDR1 SGDLS, CDR2 YYNGEE. The length of the CDR3 is 15 residues. The CDR3 loop reads CASSVSASGSYEQFF. The CDR3 bases are TGTGCCAGCAGCGTAAGTGCTAGCGGGAGTTATGAGCAGTTCTTC.

The chain joins TRBV27 to TRBJ1-3, with D tentatively TRBD1 (5 bases). Trimming took 3 bases from V and 4 from J, leaving 10 bases between them. CDR1 and CDR2 from the germline V gene are MNHEY and SMNVEV (reference sequence). This CDR3 is 14 amino acids long. CDR3 nucleotide sequence: TGTGCCAGCAGTTTTGCAGGGCGAGGAAACACCATATATTTT. Protein: CASSFAGRGNTIYF.

The chain uses TRBV30 and TRBJ1-1; TRBD1 matches 8 bases. V shed 7 bases, J shed 1 base, and the junction held 8 bases outside the gene matches. Looked up from germline, CDR1 is GTSNPN and CDR2 is SVGIG (reference sequence). This CDR3 has 14 amino acids. The CDR3 spells CAYNRGSRNTEAFF. CDR3 DNA: TGTGCCTACAACAGGGGGTCGAGGAACACTGAAGCTTTCTTT.

The chain combines TRBV7-9 with TRBJ2-4; D possibly corresponds to TRBD1 (5 bases). Per germline, CDR1 SEHNR and CDR2 FQNEAQ (reference sequence). This CDR3 has 16 residues. V gave up 4 bases and J gave up 1 base, with 14 bases separating them. CDR3 residues: CASSSGPKGAKNIQYF. In DNA form, the CDR3 reads TGTGCCAGCAGCTCCGGTCCGAAGGGGGCCAAAAACATTCAGTACTTC.

The V gene is TRBV3-1 (or the pseudogene TRBV3-2), the J gene TRBJ2-5; 7 bases align to TRBD2. The V and J ends lost 1 base and 5 bases, in that order; junction bases with no gene match: 13. This CDR3 region has 17 residues. The germline CDR1 and CDR2 sequences are LGHDT and YNNKEL (reference sequence). CDR3 bases: TGTGCCAGCAGCCAAGCAGACGGCGGGAGACGGGGGGAGACCCAGTACTTC. Protein: CASSQADGGRRGETQYF.

J is TRBJ2-3 and V is TRBV7-3; 8 nucleotides agree with TRBD2. CDR3 length: 14 residues. Germline V gene lookup returns CDR1 SGHTA and CDR2 FQGTGA. After removal of 1 base from V and 10 bases from J, the junction contained 7 bases not matched to a gene. In nucleotides, the CDR3 is TGTGCCAGCAGCTTAAACGCCCGGGGGGGTGCGCAGTATTTT. This codes for CASSLNARGGAQYF.

This chain joins TRBV6-2 or TRBV6-3 and TRBJ2-5, with D unclear. In germline, CDR1 is MNHEY, CDR2 SVGEGT. V gave up 2 bases and J gave up 4 bases, with 5 bases separating them. The CDR3 totals 12 residues. CDR3 region: CASSYLRETQYF. The CDR3 nucleotides read TGTGCCAGCAGTTACCTCCGAGAGACCCAGTACTTC.

The rearrangement joins TRBV28 to TRBJ2-3; 7 positions agree with TRBD1. The CDR3 is 15 amino acids. CDR1 and CDR2 from the germline V gene are MDHEN and SYDVKM. The J segment lost 1 base and the V segment lost 5 bases, leaving 6 bases of the junction unmatched. CDR3 in DNA: TGTGCCAGCAGTCGACAGGGTCTCGGCACAGATACGCAGTATTTT. Protein: CASSRQGLGTDTQYF. Combining the CDR3 with reference TRBV28 and TRBJ2-3 gives the whole variable domain DVKVTQSSRYLVKRTGEKVFLECVQDMDHENMFWYRQDPGLGLRLIYFSYDVKMKEKGDIPEGYSVSREKKERFSLILESASTNQTSMYLCASSRQGLGTDTQYFGPGTRLTVL.

The V call is TRBV7-6, the J call TRBJ2-7; tentatively, D is TRBD1 (6 bases). The CDR3 sequence is 15 residues long. Trimming pared 1 base from V and 3 bases from J, leaving 13 bases between. Germline loops: CDR1 SGHVS, CDR2 FNYEAQ. The CDR3 DNA sequence: TGTGCCAGCAGCTTAGGACGGACAGACATCTACGAGCAGTACTTC. Protein sequence: CASSLGRTDIYEQYF.

This clone has a handful of counts. The V and J genes are TRBV2 and TRBJ2-7, with unresolved D. Germline-derived CDR1 and CDR2 are SNHLY and FYNNEI. V was shortened by 8 bases and J by 1 base, with 18 bases between the two germline ends. The CDR3 totals 15 residues. The CDR3 bases are TGTGCCAGCGCCCTACACAGACGAACTTCCTACGAGCAGTACTTC. Protein: CASALHRRTSYEQYF.

The chain combines TRBV24-1 with TRBJ2-1; D is ambiguous. The V and J ends lost 0 bases and 2 bases respectively, with 13 bases between them. The CDR3 is 17 amino acids. CDR1 is KGHDR, CDR2 SFDVKD, per germline. The CDR3 spells CATSDLSGSRTYNEQFF. The CDR3 coding sequence is TGTGCCACCAGTGATTTGTCGGGTAGCCGTACCTACAATGAGCAGTTCTTC.

The V gene is TRBV5-1, the J gene TRBJ1-4, with 9 bases lining up with TRBD1. Germline values: CDR1 SGHRS, CDR2 YFSETQ. V was clipped by 4 bases and J by 7 bases; unmatched bases: 11. The CDR3 has 16 amino acids. In nucleotides, the CDR3 is TGCGCCAGCAGCCCCCTTGGACAGGGGCGCTTTGAAAAACTGTTTTTT. The encoded protein is CASSPLGQGRFEKLFF.

This chain connects TRBV4-1 to TRBJ2-7; D perhaps matches TRBD2 (6 bases). Germline V CDR1 and CDR2: MGHRA, YSYEKL. The V end lost 0 bases, the J end lost 3 bases, and 24 bases lay between the germline ends. CDR3 size: 19 residues. CDR3 DNA sequence: TGCGCCAGCAGCCAAGAGGCGGGACGATTATTATTGTCGAACTACGAGCAGTACTTC. Its translation: CASSQEAGRLLLSNYEQYF.

The genes are TRBV13 and TRBJ1-2; tentative D call: TRBD1 (6 bases). Germline CDR1 and CDR2: PRHDT and FYEKMQ (reference sequence). The V end was cut by 5 bases, the J end by 8 bases, with 21 bases between. The CDR3 sequence is 15 residues long. The CDR3 bases are TGTGCCAGCAGCACCCAAGGACAGCTTCTATGGGGCTACACCTTC. As protein: CASSTQGQLLWGYTF.

The chain uses TRBV28 and TRBJ2-7, with TRBD1 identical over 8 bases. The CDR3 covers 16 residues. Germline CDR1 is MDHEN and CDR2 is SYDVKM. V lost 4 bases, J lost 2 bases, and 10 bases stayed unmatched. The CDR3, as DNA: TGTGCCAGCAGTTCTCTCGCCCAGGGGGCGGCCTACGAGCAGTACTTC. Translation: CASSSLAQGAAYEQYF.